The 20 T cell receptor beta chains below were found in one sample sequenced in a study. One entry per CDR3 protein results from TCRdb running MiXCR on the 5' RACE reads. The repertoire includes about 61,000 distinct CDR3 sequences, 30% of them detected once, and roughly 2.1% sits in the top ten. The sample taken for sequencing was tumor-infiltrating naive CD4+ T cells sorted from the breast tumor. The subset was: naive CD4+ T cells, CD4+CD45RA+CD25-. The source of these receptors is a female donor with breast cancer.

This clonotype was seen a handful of times. The chain uses TRBV6-5 and TRBJ2-7, with 10 bases aligning to TRBD1. This CDR3 comprises 15 residues. After removal of 5 bases from V and 4 bases from J, the junction contained 8 bases not matched to a gene. Per germline, CDR1 MNHEY and CDR2 SVGAGI. Here the CDR3 DNA reads TGTGCCAGCAGTACCCCGGGACAGGGGAATTACGAGCAGTACTTC. Amino acids: CASSTPGQGNYEQYF.

J is TRBJ2-7 and V is TRBV12-3 or TRBV12-4, with 7 positions matching TRBD1. V shed 10 bases and J 2 bases; nucleotides not matched to a gene: 5. The CDR3 sequence is 12 residues long. The CDR3 DNA reads as TGTGCCAACACAGGGGTAACCTACGAGCAGTACTTC. It is translated as CANTGVTYEQYF.

This chain uses TRBV5-6 with TRBJ2-5; 10 bases are shared with TRBD2. J lost 1 base, V lost 4 bases, and 10 bases had no gene match. In germline, CDR1 is SGHDT, CDR2 YYEEEE. The length of the CDR3 is 17 residues. CDR3 in amino acids: CASSDVSLAGVQETQYF. The CDR3 region has the DNA TGTGCCAGCAGCGACGTTTCGCTAGCGGGAGTCCAAGAGACCCAGTACTTC.

The J gene is TRBJ1-5, the V gene TRBV29-1, with D uncertain. The CDR3 contains 13 residues. CDR1 SQVTM and CDR2 ANQGSEA come from the germline V gene. V lost 6 bases to trimming and J lost 8 bases, with 17 bases between them. CDR3 sequence: CSVNVGLGEPQHF. The CDR3 coding sequence is TGCAGCGTCAACGTGGGCCTCGGGGAGCCCCAGCATTTT.

This clonotype has only a few counts. The genes are TRBV7-9 and TRBJ1-4; tentative D call: TRBD1 (5 bases). Trimming removed 3 bases at V and 10 bases at J, with 12 bases between. The germline V gene encodes CDR1 SEHNR and CDR2 FQNEAQ (reference sequence). There are 13 residues in the CDR3. Here the CDR3 reads CASSFRDPTKLFF. CDR3 DNA sequence: TGTGCCAGCAGCTTCCGGGACCCGACAAAACTGTTTTTT.

In its sample, this clonotype is medium-sized. J is TRBJ2-7 and V is TRBV20-1; tentative D call: TRBD2 (6 bases). The CDR3 runs to 16 residues. CDR1 DFQATT and CDR2 SNEGSKA come from the germline V gene (reference sequence). V lost 2 bases to trimming and J lost 1 base, with 18 bases between them. Here the CDR3 DNA reads TGCAGTGCTAGACCCTTACGGGGAGGAGCATCCTACGAGCAGTACTTC. Its protein is CSARPLRGGASYEQYF.

The chain combines TRBV9 with TRBJ2-3, with TRBD2 identical over 9 bases. CDR3 size: 19 residues. V lost 3 bases to trimming and J lost 2 bases; unmatched junction nucleotides: 16. CDR1 is SGDLS and CDR2 is YYNGEE in the germline V gene. For the CDR3, the DNA is TGTGCCAGCAGCGAGCCAGCGGGAGGCCATCCAACCCACACAGATACGCAGTATTTT. It specifies CASSEPAGGHPTHTDTQYF.

This clonotype was seen a few times. The chain recombines TRBV5-6 with TRBJ2-7; a possible D gene is TRBD1 (5 bases). Germline CDR1 is SGHDT and CDR2 is YYEEEE. The V gene lost 3 bases and the J gene lost 2 bases, with 12 bases spanning the gap. The CDR3 sequence is 14 residues long. The CDR3: CASSSPLTAYEQYF. CDR3 nucleotides: TGTGCCAGCAGCTCCCCCTTGACAGCCTACGAGCAGTACTTC.

The chain carries TRBV18 and TRBJ2-7, with TRBD2 identical over 9 bases. This CDR3 is 15 amino acids long. Germline values: CDR1 KGHSH, CDR2 LQKENI. With V trimmed by 1 base and J by 5 bases, 6 bases remained unmatched. DNA of the CDR3: TGTGCCAGCTCACCACAGCGGGGGGAATCGGACGAGCAGTACTTC. It is translated as CASSPQRGESDEQYF.

This chain links TRBV6-1 with TRBJ1-5, with 8 bases fitting TRBD1. In germline, CDR1 is MNHNS, CDR2 SASEGT. The CDR3 is 13 amino acids. V trimming: 11 bases; J trimming: 5 bases; junction bases outside the gene matches: 8. CDR3 nucleotide sequence: TGTGCCGGCATGGGACAGGTCCATCAGCCCCAGCATTTT. Its translation is CAGMGQVHQPQHF.

V is TRBV6-5 and J is TRBJ1-6; D not certain. CDR3 length equals 16 residues. Trimming took off 0 bases at V and 7 bases at J, with 13 bases between the two ends. Germline CDR1 is MNHEY and CDR2 is SVGAGI. This CDR3 reads CASSYSIVHPNSPLHF. In nucleotides, the CDR3 is TGTGCCAGCAGTTACTCGATAGTCCACCCCAATTCACCCCTCCACTTT.

By sample share, this clonotype is medium-sized. The chain recombines TRBV5-1 with TRBJ1-5; D uncertain. Deletions cut 1 base from V and 1 base from J, with 9 bases between. The CDR3 is made up of 15 amino acids. CDR1 SGHRS and CDR2 YFSETQ come from the germline V gene. CDR3 nucleotides: TGCGCCAGCAGCTTGAGTGCCGGGAGCAATCAGCCCCAGCATTTT. Residues: CASSLSAGSNQPQHF.

This clonotype was seen more than once but under ten times. The chain joins TRBV5-6 to TRBJ1-1, with D unresolved. Germline lookup yields CDR1 SGHDT and CDR2 YYEEEE. V was cut by 3 bases and J by 8 bases, with 14 bases left in between. This CDR3 comprises 13 residues. This CDR3 reads CASSWRVSREAFF. CDR3 sequence (DNA): TGTGCCAGCAGCTGGAGGGTATCGAGGGAAGCTTTCTTT.

This clonotype has just a few counts. This chain uses TRBV7-8 with TRBJ2-7; no clear D. Germline values: CDR1 SGHVS, CDR2 FQNEAQ. Trimming shortened V by 1 base and J by 3 bases, and 16 bases separated the two germline ends. This CDR3 comprises 16 residues. For the CDR3, the DNA is TGTGCCAGCAGCTTAGGTGGCTTGAGTTTCCTCTACGAGCAGTACTTC. Its translation is CASSLGGLSFLYEQYF.

This clonotype has only a few counts. This chain uses TRBV12-3 or TRBV12-4 with TRBJ2-3; no clear D. The CDR3 has 14 residues. Trimming removed 3 bases from V and 4 bases from J, with 11 bases in between. Here the CDR3 DNA reads TGTGCCAGCAGTTTGATGGGTACCGCAGATACGCAGTATTTT. It yields the protein CASSLMGTADTQYF.

This chain connects TRBV12-3 or TRBV12-4 to TRBJ2-7; no firm D call. Trimming shortened V by 5 bases and J by 0 bases, and 14 bases separated the two germline ends. This CDR3 has 15 amino acids. CDR3 in amino acids: CASSPQRLSSYEQYF. Written as DNA, the CDR3 is TGTGCCAGCAGTCCCCAACGGCTCAGCTCCTACGAGCAGTACTTC.

This clonotype has ten or more counts. V and J are TRBV20-1 and TRBJ2-2, with 8 nucleotides matching TRBD1. The germline V gene has CDR1 DFQATT and CDR2 SNEGSKA (reference sequence). After removal of 6 bases from V and 2 bases from J, the junction contained 14 bases not matched to a gene. The CDR3 runs 17 residues. The CDR3 DNA reads as TGCAGTGCGCGCTCTGCTGAGGACAGGGTAAACACCGGGGAGCTGTTTTTT. Translating gives CSARSAEDRVNTGELFF.

Concerning this clonotype: A much larger clone sits a single nucleotide away, making a read error possible. The chain is built from TRBV5-1 and TRBJ2-5, with 8 bases identical to TRBD2. CDR1 SGHRS and CDR2 YFSETQ come from the germline V gene. This CDR3 has 15 residues. The CDR3 coding sequence is TGCGCCAGCAGGGGGGCGAGCGGGAGTGTGGAGACCCAGTGCTTC. This encodes CASRGASGSVETQCF.

This clonotype has more than one count but fewer than ten. This sequence joins TRBV29-1 and TRBJ2-3; the match to TRBD1 covers 8 bases. Germline assignment: CDR1 SQVTM and CDR2 ANQGSEA. V shed 5 bases and J 1 base; nucleotides not matched to a gene: 5. The CDR3 loop spans 14 amino acids. This CDR3 reads CSVRQTGGTDTQYF. Here the CDR3 DNA reads TGCAGCGTTAGACAGACAGGGGGCACAGATACGCAGTATTTT.

The sample holds many counts of this clonotype. V is TRBV7-3 and J is TRBJ2-1, with 8 bases fitting TRBD1. Germline V gene data show CDR1 as SGHTA and CDR2 as FQGTGA. With 3 bases clipped from V and 10 bases from J, the junction kept 8 bases outside the gene matches. The CDR3 loop spans 14 amino acids. The CDR3 DNA reads as TGTGCCAGCAGCTTCAACAGGGGGGCCCAGGAGCAGTTCTTC. It yields the protein CASSFNRGAQEQFF. Complete variable domain (other parts from reference TRBV7-3 and TRBJ2-1): GAGVSQTPSNKVTEKGKYVELRCDPISGHTALYWYRQSLGQGPEFLIYFQGTGAADDSGLPNDRFFAVRPEGSVSTLKIQRTERGDSAVYLCASSFNRGAQEQFFGPGTRLTVL.